This TCR beta chain derives from a study of cytomegalovirus exposure and HLA in healthy donors. Turning to the study itself: The Caucasian-associated ancestry cluster held roughly 78% of 300 to 450 genotyped donors. Findings and caveats of the study: By HLA locus, TCR association rates varied in a later analysis, with DRB1 showing the most and HLA-C the fewest. Researchers reported in a later analysis that common viral pathogens appeared linked to several top clusters.

The germline CDR1 and CDR2 sequences are KGHSH and LQKENI. CDR3 length: 14 residues. The V segment lost 6 bases and the J segment 2 bases; nucleotides outside the gene matches: 6. PCR was performed using 60 Vbeta and 13 Jbeta primers. TCRdb keeps only in-frame clones here, not all; method: immunoSEQ multiplex PCR. The table has roughly 140,000 clones, roughly 82% seen once; the top ten hold 3% to 4%. To note about this clone: Antigen: not known.

This clonotype was obtained from a male donor in good health and CMV-seronegative. This chain connects TRBV18 to TRBJ1-2; TRBD1 matches at 7 bases. The sequencing input was PBMCs. The CDR3 DNA is TGTGCCAGCTCGCCGACAGGGCTCAACTATGGCTACACCTTC. This translates into CASSPTGLNYGYTF.